These 18 T cell receptor beta chains share one sample of origin, sequenced in a study of cytomegalovirus exposure and HLA in healthy donors. PCR amplification relied on 60 Vbeta primers (plus 13 Jbeta primers). Profiled with immunoSEQ multiplex PCR; TCRdb holds only in-frame clones, not every one. In the table there are tens of thousands of clones, roughly three fifths of which are singletons. The sample was PBMCs. These receptors were obtained from a woman in her twenties or thirties in good health and CMV-seronegative.

This clone turned up a few times. V and J are TRBV13 and TRBJ2-5, with D tentatively TRBD1 (5 bases). Germline V lookup: CDR1 PRHDT, CDR2 FYEKMQ (reference sequence). The length of the CDR3 is 20 residues. V dropped 0 bases and J dropped 3 bases, with 26 bases sitting between them. The CDR3 is CASSLGLEEDSSILKETQYF. Here the CDR3 DNA reads TGTGCCAGCAGCTTAGGCCTAGAGGAAGACAGTTCGATTTTAAAAGAGACCCAGTACTTC. The variable domain in full, completed from reference TRBV13 and TRBJ2-5, reads AAGVIQSPRHLIKEKRETATLKCYPIPRHDTVYWYQQGPGQDPQFLISFYEKMQSDKGSIPDRFSAQQFSDYHSELNMSSLELGDSALYFCASSLGLEEDSSILKETQYFGPGTRLLVL.

The V call is TRBV7-9, the J call TRBJ1-2; D is unclear. V lost 5 bases and J 6 bases, leaving 16 bases between the germline ends. CDR3 length: 14 amino acids. Germline loops: CDR1 SEHNR, CDR2 FQNEAQ (reference sequence). The CDR3 spells CASSLDRENHGYTF. CDR3 DNA: TGTGCCAGCAGCCTCGACCGGGAAAATCATGGCTACACCTTC.

This sequence joins TRBV18 and TRBJ2-7; 10 bases fit TRBD1. Trimming took 1 base from V and 6 from J; bases not matched to a gene: 9. The CDR3 totals 16 residues. Germline V gives CDR1 KGHSH, CDR2 LQKENI. CDR3: CASSPQGQGFLLEQYF. The CDR3 DNA sequence: TGTGCCAGCTCACCACAGGGACAGGGGTTCCTACTCGAGCAGTACTTC.

The chain joins TRBV5-4 to TRBJ2-5; D is perhaps TRBD1 (5 bases). CDR3 length equals 13 residues. Germline values: CDR1 SGHNT, CDR2 YYREEE (reference sequence). The V and J ends lost 3 bases and 2 bases respectively, with 8 bases between them. The CDR3 coding sequence is TGTGCCAGCAGCTGGGGCGGTCAAGAGACCCAGTACTTC. It is translated as CASSWGGQETQYF.

This clone turned up a few times. V and J are TRBV5-1 and TRBJ2-1, with 11 bases matching TRBD1. Germline V CDR1 and CDR2: SGHRS, YFSETQ. The CDR3 spans 13 residues. Losses at the gene ends were 5 bases for V and 8 bases for J; bases not matched to a gene: 3. In DNA, the CDR3 is TGCGCCAGCAGGGGACAGGGGGGCGATGAGCAGTTCTTC. It specifies CASRGQGGDEQFF.

The gene calls are TRBV6-6 and TRBJ2-3; 9 nucleotides match TRBD1. Germline loops: CDR1 MNHNY, CDR2 SVGAGI (reference sequence). This CDR3 comprises 15 residues. V trimming: 6 bases; J trimming: 1 base; junction bases outside the gene matches: 5. In DNA form, the CDR3 reads TGTGCCAGCAGACGCCGGGACAGGGGCACAGATACGCAGTATTTT. Translated: CASRRRDRGTDTQYF.

The rearrangement joins TRBV11-3 to TRBJ2-2, with a tentative D call TRBD1 (5 bases). V dropped 5 bases and J dropped 1 base, with 11 bases sitting between them. Germline V lookup: CDR1 SGHNT, CDR2 YENEEA. This CDR3 contains 15 residues. CDR3 DNA: TGTGCCAGCAGCAAAGGGGTAGGGAACACCGGGGAGCTGTTTTTT. It specifies CASSKGVGNTGELFF.

V is TRBV29-1 and J is TRBJ1-4, with D maybe TRBD1 (5 bases). Germline V gene data show CDR1 as SQVTM and CDR2 as ANQGSEA. The V end was cut by 4 bases, the J end by 8 bases, with 17 bases between. The CDR3 spans 14 residues. The CDR3 nucleotides read TGCAGCGTTGGTGGGTGGCGGGAGGGGGAAAAACTGTTTTTT. Encoded protein: CSVGGWREGEKLFF.

This sequence joins TRBV4-1 and TRBJ1-6; weak D call: TRBD1 (5 bases). Between the trimmed V and J ends, which lost 1 base and 7 bases, there was a span of 11 bases. The CDR3 consists of 15 residues. The germline gives CDR1 MGHRA, CDR2 YSYEKL. This chain's CDR3 is CASSQGGAGNSPLHF. In DNA, the CDR3 is TGCGCCAGCAGCCAAGGGGGCGCAGGGAATTCACCCCTCCACTTT.

V and J are TRBV10-2 and TRBJ2-1; perhaps TRBD2 as D (6 bases). Germline lookup yields CDR1 WSHSY and CDR2 SAAADI. Trimming pared 1 base from V and 5 bases from J, leaving 9 bases between. There are 14 residues in the CDR3. CDR3 DNA sequence: TGCGCCAGCAGTGAGTGGACTACCAACAATGAGCAGTTCTTC. This translates into CASSEWTTNNEQFF.

V and J are TRBV10-3 and TRBJ2-5, with 8 bases that match TRBD1. The better agreement between TRBJ2-7 and the DNA end casts doubt on the J call. Germline V gives CDR1 ENHRY, CDR2 SYGVKD. The CDR3 spans 13 residues. The CDR3 reads CAGGGQENYEQYF. The CDR3 coding sequence is TGTGCCGGAGGGGGACAGGAAAACTACGAGCAGTACTTC.

The chain carries TRBV4-3 and TRBJ1-1; 8 nucleotides align to TRBD1. The V gene end was trimmed by 6 bases and the J gene end by 0 bases; junction bases not matched to a gene: 12. The CDR3 spans 17 residues. The germline CDR1 and CDR2 sequences are LGHNA and YSLEER. This CDR3 is CASSPGTGAPMNTEAFF. The CDR3 coding sequence is TGCGCCAGCAGTCCCGGGACAGGAGCTCCAATGAACACTGAAGCTTTCTTT.

The V and J genes are TRBV28 and TRBJ1-2; the D is unclear. The V gene's germline CDR1 is MDHEN and CDR2 SYDVKM. The V gene lost 6 bases and the J gene lost 0 bases, with 8 bases spanning the gap. The CDR3 contains 13 residues. The CDR3 reads CASRPSPNYGYTF. CDR3 sequence (DNA): TGTGCCAGCAGGCCCAGTCCTAACTATGGCTACACCTTC.

The chain combines TRBV28 with TRBJ2-5; 12 bases fit TRBD2. The germline V gene encodes CDR1 MDHEN and CDR2 SYDVKM. J gave up 7 bases and V 7 bases, and 7 bases lay outside the gene matches. There are 14 residues in the CDR3. CDR3: CASKTSGSPLTQYF. DNA for the CDR3: TGTGCCAGCAAGACTAGCGGGAGCCCCCTGACCCAGTACTTC.

The chain uses TRBV4-2 and TRBJ2-7; TRBD2 aligns across 9 bases. Looked up from germline, CDR1 is LGHNA and CDR2 is YNFKEQ. The ends lost 0 bases at V and 3 bases at J; junction bases unmatched: 15. This CDR3 has 19 residues. CDR3 region: CASSQESGREGPYYYEQYF. The CDR3 nucleotides read TGTGCCAGCAGCCAAGAGTCGGGGCGGGAGGGCCCCTACTACTACGAGCAGTACTTC.

This chain joins TRBV7-6 and TRBJ2-7, with 9 bases that match TRBD2. V shed 0 bases, J shed 6 bases, and the junction held 9 bases outside the gene matches. Germline V lookup: CDR1 SGHVS, CDR2 FNYEAQ. The CDR3 spans 16 residues. The DNA for the CDR3 is TGTGCCAGCAGCTTAGCCCCGGGACTAGCTGGACCCGAGCAGTACTTC. It is translated as CASSLAPGLAGPEQYF.

This clone has more than one count but fewer than ten. The chain employs TRBV19 and TRBJ2-5; the D is unclear. Germline V lookup: CDR1 LNHDA, CDR2 SQIVND (reference sequence). Trimming took off 4 bases at V and 5 bases at J, with 11 bases between the two ends. The CDR3 is 13 amino acids. CDR3 coding DNA: TGTGCCAGTAGTAGGGCGTTCCGGGAGACCCAGTACTTC. As protein: CASSRAFRETQYF.

V and J are TRBV27 and TRBJ2-6; no definite D call. In germline, CDR1 is MNHEY, CDR2 SMNVEV (reference sequence). The CDR3 has 15 amino acids. Trimming cost V 3 bases and J 1 base, with 7 bases left between them. The CDR3 DNA reads as TGTGCCAGCAGTTTTAGCCAGTCTGGGGCCAACGTCCTGACTTTC. Protein sequence: CASSFSQSGANVLTF.